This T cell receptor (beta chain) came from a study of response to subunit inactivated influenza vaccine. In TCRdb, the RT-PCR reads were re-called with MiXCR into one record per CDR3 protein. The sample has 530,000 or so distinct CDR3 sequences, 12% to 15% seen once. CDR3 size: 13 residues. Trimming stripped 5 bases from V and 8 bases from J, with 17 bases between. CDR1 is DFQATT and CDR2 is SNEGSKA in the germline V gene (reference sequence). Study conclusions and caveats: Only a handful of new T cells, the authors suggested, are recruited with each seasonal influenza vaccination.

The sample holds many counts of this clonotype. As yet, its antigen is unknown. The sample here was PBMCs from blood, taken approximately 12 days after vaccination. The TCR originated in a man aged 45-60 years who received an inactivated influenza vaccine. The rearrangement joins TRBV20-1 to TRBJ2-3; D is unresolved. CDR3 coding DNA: TGCAGTGCTGCCGAGAGTGTCACGGGTACGCAGTATTTT. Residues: CSAAESVTGTQYF.